One sample yielded the 17 T cell receptor beta chains listed below, sequenced in a study of shared clonotypes between healthy human individuals. Profiled with immunoSEQ multiplex PCR; TCRdb holds only in-frame clones, not every one. The table shows about 2.4 million clones, with approximately 93% occurring only once. The specimen was naive CD4+ T cells from PBMCs. As for subset: CD45RA+ positively selected. Source of these receptors: a man between 18 and 29 years old in good health. Some clones in this sample may be carry-over from other donors' samples.

The CDR3 nucleotides read TGTGCCAGCAGCTTAGACAGGGGGCTTTTGACCGGGGAGCTGTTTTTT. Protein sequence: CASSLDRGLLTGELFF. V is TRBV7-9 and J is TRBJ2-2; TRBD1 matches at 9 bases. The J segment lost 5 bases and the V segment lost 1 base, leaving 5 bases of the junction unmatched. CDR1 and CDR2 (germline): SEHNR, FQNEAQ (reference sequence). The CDR3 is 16 residues long.

This sequence joins TRBV28 and TRBJ2-5; 9 bases are a match to TRBD2. Looked up from germline, CDR1 is MDHEN and CDR2 is SYDVKM. The CDR3 loop spans 16 amino acids. V lost 4 bases and J lost 5; bases outside the gene matches: 11. This chain's CDR3 is CASSSPRGGRAETQYF. CDR3 coding DNA: TGTGCCAGCAGTTCTCCCAGGGGCGGGAGGGCCGAGACCCAGTACTTC.

This chain uses TRBV7-3 with TRBJ2-3; 12 bases align to TRBD2. Germline trimming cut 3 bases from V and 5 bases from J; bases unmatched to any gene: 15. CDR3 length: 19 amino acids. CDR1 is SGHTA and CDR2 is FQGTGA in the germline V gene. The CDR3 sequence: CASSFAGTAGLAGLDTQYF. In DNA, the CDR3 is TGTGCCAGCAGCTTCGCGGGGACAGCGGGACTAGCGGGCCTAGATACGCAGTATTTT.

The chain recombines TRBV5-4 with TRBJ2-7; 7 nucleotides align to TRBD1. Per germline, CDR1 SGHNT and CDR2 YYREEE (reference sequence). The CDR3 is 14 amino acids. Germline trimming cut 4 bases from V and 2 bases from J; bases unmatched to any gene: 6. The CDR3 loop is CASSLKGAPYEQYF. CDR3 nucleotides: TGTGCCAGCAGCCTGAAGGGGGCCCCCTACGAGCAGTACTTC.

About this clone: At the DNA level, this CDR3 is encoded by other sequences in the same sample as well. The rearrangement uses TRBV5-1 and TRBJ1-3; D possibly corresponds to TRBD1 (6 bases). CDR3 length: 15 amino acids. The germline V gene has CDR1 SGHRS and CDR2 YFSETQ. Trimming shortened V by 1 base and J by 0 bases, and 8 bases separated the two germline ends. The CDR3 reads CASSLTGSSGNTIYF. The DNA for the CDR3 is TGCGCCAGCAGCTTGACAGGGTCCTCTGGAAACACCATATATTTT.

A remark on this clone: The same CDR3 arises from other DNA sequences in this sample as well. This chain connects TRBV5-1 to TRBJ2-7, with 13 bases fitting TRBD2. Germline trimming cut 4 bases from V and 3 bases from J; bases unmatched to any gene: 4. CDR1 is SGHRS, CDR2 YFSETQ, per germline. The CDR3 sequence is 15 residues long. The CDR3 reads CASSLGLAGDYEQYF. The DNA of the CDR3 is TGCGCCAGCAGCCTCGGACTAGCGGGAGACTACGAGCAGTACTTC.

This clone came up a few times. The rearrangement links TRBV7-9 to TRBJ1-1; no clear D. Per germline, CDR1 SEHNR and CDR2 FQNEAQ (reference sequence). With 4 bases removed from V and 1 base from J, the gap between germline ends came to 10 bases. The length of the CDR3 is 14 residues. The CDR3 sequence is CASSSERRNTEAFF. CDR3 bases: TGTGCCAGCAGCTCAGAGAGACGGAACACTGAAGCTTTCTTT.

This chain links TRBV7-3 with TRBJ2-7; D gene unclear. The CDR3 runs to 15 residues. Germline V lookup: CDR1 SGHTA, CDR2 FQGTGA. V was pared by 6 bases and J by 0 bases, with 15 bases between. The CDR3 protein is CASRPAATYSYEQYF. CDR3 DNA sequence: TGTGCCAGCAGACCCGCAGCAACTTACTCCTACGAGCAGTACTTC. The whole variable domain, filled in from reference TRBV7-3 and TRBJ2-7, reads GAGVSQTPSNKVTEKGKYVELRCDPISGHTALYWYRQSLGQGPEFLIYFQGTGAADDSGLPNDRFFAVRPEGSVSTLKIQRTERGDSAVYLCASRPAATYSYEQYFGPGTRLTVT.

J is TRBJ2-1 and V is TRBV4-3; TRBD1 matches at 10 bases. This CDR3 is 16 amino acids long. With 0 bases clipped from V and 7 bases from J, the junction kept 6 bases outside the gene matches. The germline CDR1 and CDR2 sequences are LGHNA and YSLEER. The CDR3 loop is CASSQELGQGRNEQFF. The CDR3 nucleotides are TGCGCCAGCAGCCAAGAACTGGGACAGGGGCGGAATGAGCAGTTCTTC.

This clone occurred once. This chain uses TRBV27 with TRBJ2-7; 7 bases map to TRBD1. Germline V gene lookup returns CDR1 MNHEY and CDR2 SMNVEV (reference sequence). The CDR3 runs to 15 residues. The V segment lost 5 bases and the J segment 0 bases; nucleotides outside the gene matches: 7. The CDR3 region has the DNA TGTGCCAGCAGTGCCCCCTCAGGGGGCTCCTACGAGCAGTACTTC. It specifies CASSAPSGGSYEQYF.

This chain joins TRBV6-5 and TRBJ1-5; D perhaps matches TRBD1 (5 bases). The germline CDR1 and CDR2 sequences are MNHEY and SVGAGI. The CDR3 extends over 14 amino acids. V lost 6 bases and J 6 bases, leaving 15 bases between the germline ends. CDR3 protein: CASRRLGQGQPQHF. CDR3 coding DNA: TGTGCCAGCAGGAGACTGGGGCAGGGTCAGCCCCAGCATTTT.

The rearrangement uses TRBV4-2 and TRBJ2-3; maybe TRBD2 (6 bases). Germline CDR1 LGHNA, CDR2 YNFKEQ. CDR3 length equals 17 residues. V was trimmed by 0 bases and J by 2 bases, leaving 15 bases between them. The CDR3 DNA is TGTGCCAGCAGCCAAGATCCACTAGCAGGGTTCACAGATACGCAGTATTTT. Translating gives CASSQDPLAGFTDTQYF.

The chain is built from TRBV7-2 and TRBJ2-1; tentative D call: TRBD2 (5 bases). The CDR3 extends over 15 amino acids. V lost 1 base and J lost 6, with 13 bases in between. Per germline, CDR1 SGHTA and CDR2 FQGNSA. CDR3 region: CASSLVTGSGNEQFF. DNA for the CDR3: TGTGCCAGCAGCTTAGTTACGGGGTCGGGCAATGAGCAGTTCTTC. Full variable domain (outside the CDR3, taken from reference TRBV7-2 and TRBJ2-1): GAGVSQSPSNKVTEKGKDVELRCDPISGHTALYWYRQSLGQGLEFLIYFQGNSAPDKSGLPSDRFSAERTGGSVSTLTIQRTQQEDSAVYLCASSLVTGSGNEQFFGPGTRLTVL.

The genes are TRBV6-4 and TRBJ2-3; tentatively, D is TRBD1 (7 bases). CDR3 length: 14 amino acids. Germline CDR1 MRHNA, CDR2 SNTAGT. Trimming cost V 4 bases and J 0 bases, with 8 bases left between them. The CDR3 is CASSAGGSTDTQYF. The CDR3, as DNA: TGTGCCAGCAGTGCAGGGGGGAGCACAGATACGCAGTATTTT.

The CDR3 region is CASRTSGGRDTQYF. The CDR3 DNA reads TGTGCCAGTAGAACTAGCGGGGGGAGGGATACGCAGTATTTT. The chain carries TRBV19 and TRBJ2-3, with 12 bases that match TRBD2. Unmatched junction bases numbered 4, after V lost 6 bases and J lost 6 bases. The CDR3 covers 14 residues. CDR1 LNHDA and CDR2 SQIVND come from the germline V gene (reference sequence).

The chain joins TRBV18 to TRBJ2-7; 11 nucleotides match TRBD2. CDR1 is KGHSH and CDR2 is LQKENI in the germline V gene. CDR3 length: 17 residues. J gave up 2 bases and V 3 bases, and 9 bases lay outside the gene matches. This chain's CDR3 is CASSPGPFSGRAYEQYF. CDR3 DNA sequence: TGTGCCAGCTCACCTGGGCCTTTTAGCGGGAGGGCCTACGAGCAGTACTTC.

A single count supports this clone. V is TRBV7-2 and J is TRBJ1-1; D might be TRBD1 (6 bases). The CDR3 covers 16 residues. V lost 5 bases, J lost 0 bases, and 16 bases lay in between. Germline V gene data show CDR1 as SGHTA and CDR2 as FQGNSA. The CDR3 spells CASSPRVGAMNTEAFF. DNA for the CDR3: TGTGCCAGCAGCCCCCGCGTGGGGGCGATGAACACTGAAGCTTTCTTT.